This entry describes one T cell receptor (beta chain). This sample is drawn from a study of blood T cell repertoires in COVID-19. Overall study: Specimens from acute and convalescent COVID-19 originated in the United States, Italy and Spain. PBMCs, B-cell-depleted T cells, or T cells were the source of the cDNA or gDNA that made up the material.

V was trimmed by 5 bases and J by 0 bases, leaving 11 bases between them. The CDR3 extends over 14 amino acids. Germline V gives CDR1 LGHNA, CDR2 YNFKEQ. In the original workflow: Researchers report that nucleated cell counts were estimated from reference gene primer amplification. Clones were sequenced by immunoSEQ multiplex PCR, and TCRdb holds only the in-frame ones, with some missing. V and J calls and clone size are given by that table; D and trimming were obtained from the DNA. The repertoire includes 64,000 or so clones, around four fifths of them detected once, and around 12% sits in the top ten.

The V call is TRBV4-2, the J call TRBJ2-7, with D perhaps matching TRBD2 (6 bases). This clonotype originated in an elderly man with acute or convalescent COVID-19. Sequenced material: peripheral blood. CDR3 loop: CASSSGTSSYEQYF. For the CDR3, the DNA is TGTGCCAGCAGCTCAGGGACTTCCTCCTACGAGCAGTACTTC.